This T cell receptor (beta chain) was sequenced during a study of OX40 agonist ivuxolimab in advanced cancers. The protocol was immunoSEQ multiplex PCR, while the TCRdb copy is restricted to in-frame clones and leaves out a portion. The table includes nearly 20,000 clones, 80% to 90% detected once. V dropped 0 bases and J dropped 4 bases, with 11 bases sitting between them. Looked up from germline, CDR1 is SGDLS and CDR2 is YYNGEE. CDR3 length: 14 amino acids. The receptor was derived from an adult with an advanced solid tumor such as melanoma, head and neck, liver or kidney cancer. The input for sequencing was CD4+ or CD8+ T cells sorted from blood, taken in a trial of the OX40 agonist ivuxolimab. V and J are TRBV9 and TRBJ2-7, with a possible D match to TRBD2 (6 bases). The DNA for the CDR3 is TGTGCCAGCAGCGTAGTGGACGGAGGGTACGAGCAGTACTTC. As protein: CASSVVDGGYEQYF.